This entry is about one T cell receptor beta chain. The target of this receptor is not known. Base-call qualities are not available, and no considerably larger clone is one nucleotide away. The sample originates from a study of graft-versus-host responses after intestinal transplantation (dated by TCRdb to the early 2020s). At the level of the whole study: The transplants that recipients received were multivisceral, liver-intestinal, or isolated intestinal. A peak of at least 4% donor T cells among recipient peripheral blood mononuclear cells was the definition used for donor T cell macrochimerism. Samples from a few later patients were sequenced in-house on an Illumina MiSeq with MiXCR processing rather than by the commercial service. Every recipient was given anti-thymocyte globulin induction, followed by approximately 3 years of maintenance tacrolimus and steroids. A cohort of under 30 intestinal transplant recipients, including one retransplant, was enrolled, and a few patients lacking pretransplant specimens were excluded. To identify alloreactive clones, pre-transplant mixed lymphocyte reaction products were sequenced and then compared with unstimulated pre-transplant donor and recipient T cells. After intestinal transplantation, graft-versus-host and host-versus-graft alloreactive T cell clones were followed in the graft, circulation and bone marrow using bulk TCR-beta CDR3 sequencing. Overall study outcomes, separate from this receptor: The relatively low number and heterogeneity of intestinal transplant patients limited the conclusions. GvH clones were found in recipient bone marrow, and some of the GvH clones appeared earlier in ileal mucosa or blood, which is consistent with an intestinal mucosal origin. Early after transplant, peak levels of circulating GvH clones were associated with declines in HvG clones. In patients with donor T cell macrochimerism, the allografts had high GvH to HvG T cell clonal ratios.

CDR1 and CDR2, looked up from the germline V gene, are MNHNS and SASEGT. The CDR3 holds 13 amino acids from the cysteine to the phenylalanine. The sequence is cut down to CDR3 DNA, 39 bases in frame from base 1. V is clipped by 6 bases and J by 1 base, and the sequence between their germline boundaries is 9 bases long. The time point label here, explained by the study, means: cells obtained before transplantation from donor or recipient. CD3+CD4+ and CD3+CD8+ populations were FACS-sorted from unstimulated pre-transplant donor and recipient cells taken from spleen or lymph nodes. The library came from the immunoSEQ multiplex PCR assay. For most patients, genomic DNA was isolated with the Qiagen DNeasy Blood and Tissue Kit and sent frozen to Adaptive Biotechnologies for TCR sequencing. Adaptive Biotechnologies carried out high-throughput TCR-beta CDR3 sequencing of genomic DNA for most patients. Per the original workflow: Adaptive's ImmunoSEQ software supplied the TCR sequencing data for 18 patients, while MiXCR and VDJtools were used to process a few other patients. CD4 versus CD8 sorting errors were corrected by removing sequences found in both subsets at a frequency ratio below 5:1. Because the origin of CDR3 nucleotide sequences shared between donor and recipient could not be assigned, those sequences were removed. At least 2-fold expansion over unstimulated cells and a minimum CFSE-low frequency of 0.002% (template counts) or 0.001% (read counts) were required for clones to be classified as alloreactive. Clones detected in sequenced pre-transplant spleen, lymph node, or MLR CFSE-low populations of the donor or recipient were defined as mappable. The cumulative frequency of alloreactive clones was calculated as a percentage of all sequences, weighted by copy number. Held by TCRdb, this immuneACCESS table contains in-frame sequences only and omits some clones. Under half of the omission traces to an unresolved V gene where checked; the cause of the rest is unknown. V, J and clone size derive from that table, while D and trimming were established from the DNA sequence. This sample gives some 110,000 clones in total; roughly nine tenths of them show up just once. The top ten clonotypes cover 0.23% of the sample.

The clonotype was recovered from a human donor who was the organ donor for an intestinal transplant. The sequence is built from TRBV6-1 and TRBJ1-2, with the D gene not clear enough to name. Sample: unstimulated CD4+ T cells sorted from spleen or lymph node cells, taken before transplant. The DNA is TGTGCCAGCAGGGCGGACGGTAACTATGGCTACACCTTC. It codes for CASRADGNYGYTF.